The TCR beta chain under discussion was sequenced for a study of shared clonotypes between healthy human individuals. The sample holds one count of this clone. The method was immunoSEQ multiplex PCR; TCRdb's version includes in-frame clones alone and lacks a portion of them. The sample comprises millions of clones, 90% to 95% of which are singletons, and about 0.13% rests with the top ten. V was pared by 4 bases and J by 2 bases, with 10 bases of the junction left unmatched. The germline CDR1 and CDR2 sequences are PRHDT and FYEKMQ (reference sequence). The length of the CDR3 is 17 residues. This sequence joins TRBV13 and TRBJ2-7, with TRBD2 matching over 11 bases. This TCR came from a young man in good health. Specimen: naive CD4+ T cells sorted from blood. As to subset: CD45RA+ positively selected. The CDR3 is CASSSTPLAGAPYEQYF. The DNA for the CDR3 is TGTGCCAGCAGCTCTACCCCACTAGCGGGGGCCCCCTACGAGCAGTACTTC.